This T cell receptor beta chain originates from a study of blood T cell repertoires in COVID-19. Study as a whole: The United States, Italy and Spain supplied acute and convalescent COVID-19 samples. Nucleic acid was either cDNA or gDNA, and it came from T cells, B-cell-depleted T cells, or PBMCs.

As originally analysed: The authors estimated nucleated cell counts from reference gene primer amplification. Profiled with immunoSEQ multiplex PCR; TCRdb holds only in-frame clones, not every one. V and J calls and clone size are copied from that table; D and trimming were computed from the DNA. The sample contains about 220,000 clones, about nine tenths of which appear only once. V shed 2 bases, J shed 7 bases, and the junction held 4 bases outside the gene matches. CDR3 length equals 14 residues. Germline CDR1 and CDR2: MDHEN and SYDVKM. Material for sequencing was peripheral blood. The genes are TRBV28 and TRBJ2-1, with 8 bases aligning to TRBD2. This TCR came from a man aged 40-50 years with acute or convalescent COVID-19. CDR3 loop: CASSLPGGKNEQFF. The DNA of the CDR3 is TGTGCCAGCAGTTTACCGGGAGGGAAAAATGAGCAGTTCTTC.